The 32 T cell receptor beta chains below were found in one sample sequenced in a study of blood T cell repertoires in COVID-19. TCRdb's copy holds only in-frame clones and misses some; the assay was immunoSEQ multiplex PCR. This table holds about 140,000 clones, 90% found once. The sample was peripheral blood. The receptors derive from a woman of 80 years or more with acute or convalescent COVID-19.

CDR3 sequence reads: CASSSTGTANTEAFF. The CDR3 coding sequence is TGTGCCAGCAGCTCAACCGGGACAGCCAACACTGAAGCTTTCTTT. The genes are TRBV5-6 and TRBJ1-1, with 7 bases identical to TRBD1. Looked up from germline, CDR1 is SGHDT and CDR2 is YYEEEE. J was trimmed by 2 bases and V by 3 bases; bases with no gene match: 7. The CDR3 is 15 amino acids.

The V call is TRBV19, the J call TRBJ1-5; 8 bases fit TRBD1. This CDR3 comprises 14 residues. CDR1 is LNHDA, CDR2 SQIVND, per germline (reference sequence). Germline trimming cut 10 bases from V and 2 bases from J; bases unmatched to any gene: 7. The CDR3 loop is CATKDRAGNQPQHF. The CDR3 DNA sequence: TGTGCCACAAAGGACAGGGCGGGCAATCAGCCCCAGCATTTT. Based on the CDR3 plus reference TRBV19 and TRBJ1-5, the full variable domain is DGGITQSPKYLFRKEGQNVTLSCEQNLNHDAMYWYRQDPGQGLRLIYYSQIVNDFQKGDIAEGYSVSREKKESFPLTVTSAQKNPTAFYLCATKDRAGNQPQHFGDGTRLSIL.

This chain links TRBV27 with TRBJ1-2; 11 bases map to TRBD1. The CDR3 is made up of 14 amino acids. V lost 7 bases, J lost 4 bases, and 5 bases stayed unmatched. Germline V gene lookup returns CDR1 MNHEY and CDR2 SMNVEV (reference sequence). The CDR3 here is CASTGTGGGYGYTF. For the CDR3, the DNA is TGTGCCAGCACCGGGACAGGGGGTGGCTATGGCTACACCTTC.

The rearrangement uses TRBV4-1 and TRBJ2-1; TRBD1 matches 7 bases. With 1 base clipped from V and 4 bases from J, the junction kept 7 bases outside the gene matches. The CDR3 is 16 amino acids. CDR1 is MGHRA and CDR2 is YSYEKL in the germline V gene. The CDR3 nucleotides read TGCGCCAGCAGCCAAGGCCCCGGACAGGTTTACAATGAGCAGTTCTTC. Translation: CASSQGPGQVYNEQFF.

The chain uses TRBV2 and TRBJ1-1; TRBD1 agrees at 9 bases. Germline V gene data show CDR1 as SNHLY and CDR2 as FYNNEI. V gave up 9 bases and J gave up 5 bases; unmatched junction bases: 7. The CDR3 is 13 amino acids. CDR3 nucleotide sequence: TGTGCCAGACTGGACAGGGGTGGAACTGAAGCTTTCTTT. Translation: CARLDRGGTEAFF.

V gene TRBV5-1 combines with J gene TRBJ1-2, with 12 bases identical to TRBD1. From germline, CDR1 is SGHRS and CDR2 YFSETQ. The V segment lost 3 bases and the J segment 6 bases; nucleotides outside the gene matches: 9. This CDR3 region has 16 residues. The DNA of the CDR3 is TGCGCCAGCAGCTACCCGGGACAGGGGGCTTCTGATGGCTACACCTTC. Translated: CASSYPGQGASDGYTF. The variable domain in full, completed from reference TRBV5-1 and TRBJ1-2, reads KAGVTQTPRYLIKTRGQQVTLSCSPISGHRSVSWYQQTPGQGLQFLFEYFSETQRNKGNFPGRFSGRQFSNSRSEMNVSTLELGDSALYLCASSYPGQGASDGYTFGSGTRLTVV.

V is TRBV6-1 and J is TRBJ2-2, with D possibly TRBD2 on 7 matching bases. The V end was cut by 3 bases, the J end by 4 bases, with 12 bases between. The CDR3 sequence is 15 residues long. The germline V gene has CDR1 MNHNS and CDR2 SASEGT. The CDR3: CASSDGGGFTGELFF. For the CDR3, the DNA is TGTGCCAGCAGTGACGGCGGGGGCTTCACCGGGGAGCTGTTTTTT.

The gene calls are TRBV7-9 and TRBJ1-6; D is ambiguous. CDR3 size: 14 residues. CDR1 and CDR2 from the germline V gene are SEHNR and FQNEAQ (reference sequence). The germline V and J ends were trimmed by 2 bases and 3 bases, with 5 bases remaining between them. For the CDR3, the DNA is TGTGCCAGCAGCTTAACAAGCTATAATTCACCCCTCCACTTT. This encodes CASSLTSYNSPLHF.

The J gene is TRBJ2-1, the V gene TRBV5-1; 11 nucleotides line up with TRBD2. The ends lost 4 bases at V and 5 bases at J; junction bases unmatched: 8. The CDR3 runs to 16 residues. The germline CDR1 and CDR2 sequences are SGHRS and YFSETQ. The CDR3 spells CASSVLAGGLNNEQFF. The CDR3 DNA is TGCGCCAGCAGCGTCCTAGCGGGGGGCCTAAACAATGAGCAGTTCTTC.

The CDR3 here is CASSLEGGNSPLHF. In DNA, the CDR3 is TGTGCCAGCAGCTTAGAAGGAGGGAATTCACCCCTCCACTTT. V is TRBV7-9 and J is TRBJ1-6; D is ambiguous. Trimming pared 1 base from V and 7 bases from J, leaving 8 bases between. Germline CDR1 is SEHNR and CDR2 is FQNEAQ (reference sequence). The CDR3 extends over 14 amino acids.

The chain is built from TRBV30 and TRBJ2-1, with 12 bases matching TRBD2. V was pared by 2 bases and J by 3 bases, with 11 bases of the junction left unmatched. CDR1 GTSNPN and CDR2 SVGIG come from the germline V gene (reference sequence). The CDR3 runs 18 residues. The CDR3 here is CAWSRYRLAGVFYNEQFF. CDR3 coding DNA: TGTGCCTGGAGTCGTTACCGACTAGCGGGGGTTTTCTACAATGAGCAGTTCTTC.

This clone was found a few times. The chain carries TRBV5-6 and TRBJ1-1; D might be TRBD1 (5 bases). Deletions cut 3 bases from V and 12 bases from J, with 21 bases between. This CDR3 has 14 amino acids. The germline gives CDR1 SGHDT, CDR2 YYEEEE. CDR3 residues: CASSSTGGVFGSFF. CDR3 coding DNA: TGTGCCAGCAGCTCGACCGGGGGGGTGTTCGGTTCTTTCTTT.

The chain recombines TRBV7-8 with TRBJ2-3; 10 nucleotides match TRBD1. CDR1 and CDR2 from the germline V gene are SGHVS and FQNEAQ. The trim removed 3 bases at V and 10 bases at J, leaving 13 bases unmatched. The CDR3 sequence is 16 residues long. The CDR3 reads CASSFPGQGSPAAQYF. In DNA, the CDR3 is TGTGCCAGCAGCTTCCCGGGACAGGGGTCACCGGCTGCGCAGTATTTT.

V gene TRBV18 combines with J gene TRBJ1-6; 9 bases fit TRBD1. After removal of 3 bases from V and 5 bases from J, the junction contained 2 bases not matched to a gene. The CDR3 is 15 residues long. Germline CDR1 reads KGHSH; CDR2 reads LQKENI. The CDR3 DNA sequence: TGTGCCAGCTCACCCCGGGACAGGGATAATTCACCCCTCCACTTT. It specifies CASSPRDRDNSPLHF.

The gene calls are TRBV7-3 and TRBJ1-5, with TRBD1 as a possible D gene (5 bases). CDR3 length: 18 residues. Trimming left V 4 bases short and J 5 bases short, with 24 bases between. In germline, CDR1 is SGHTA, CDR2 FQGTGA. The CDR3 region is CASSSQETPGDEYQPQHF. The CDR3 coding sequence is TGTGCCAGCAGCTCACAGGAAACCCCTGGTGACGAGTATCAGCCCCAGCATTTT.

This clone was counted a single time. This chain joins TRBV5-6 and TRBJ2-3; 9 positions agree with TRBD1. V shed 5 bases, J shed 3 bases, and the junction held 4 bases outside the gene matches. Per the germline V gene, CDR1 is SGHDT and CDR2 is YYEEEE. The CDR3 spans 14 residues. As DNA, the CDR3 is TGTGCCAGCAGAAACGGGACAGGGACAGATACGCAGTATTTT. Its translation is CASRNGTGTDTQYF.

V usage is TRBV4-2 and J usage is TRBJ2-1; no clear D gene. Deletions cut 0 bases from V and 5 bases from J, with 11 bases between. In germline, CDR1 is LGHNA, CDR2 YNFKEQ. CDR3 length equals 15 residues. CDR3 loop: CASSQDLMGNNEQFF. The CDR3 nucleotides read TGTGCCAGCAGCCAAGATCTTATGGGCAACAATGAGCAGTTCTTC.

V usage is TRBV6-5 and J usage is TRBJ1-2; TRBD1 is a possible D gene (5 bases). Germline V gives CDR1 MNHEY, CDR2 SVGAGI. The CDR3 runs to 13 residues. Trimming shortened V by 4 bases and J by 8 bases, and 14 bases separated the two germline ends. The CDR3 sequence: CASSSPRVHGYTF. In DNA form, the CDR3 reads TGTGCCAGCAGTTCCCCCAGGGTCCACGGCTACACCTTC.

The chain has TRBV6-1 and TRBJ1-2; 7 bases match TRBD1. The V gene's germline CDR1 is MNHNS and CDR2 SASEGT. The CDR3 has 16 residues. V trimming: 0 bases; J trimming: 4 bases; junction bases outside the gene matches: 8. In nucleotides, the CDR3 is TGTGCCAGCAGTGAAGCGCGGAGGGGGCGCATCTATGGCTACACCTTC. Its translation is CASSEARRGRIYGYTF.

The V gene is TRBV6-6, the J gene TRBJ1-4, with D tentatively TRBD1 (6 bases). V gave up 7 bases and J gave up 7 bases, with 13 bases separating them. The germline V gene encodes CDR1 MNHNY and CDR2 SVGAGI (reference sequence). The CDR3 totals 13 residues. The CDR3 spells CASKPSGAEKLFF. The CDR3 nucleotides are TGTGCCAGCAAGCCTTCAGGGGCTGAAAAACTGTTTTTT.

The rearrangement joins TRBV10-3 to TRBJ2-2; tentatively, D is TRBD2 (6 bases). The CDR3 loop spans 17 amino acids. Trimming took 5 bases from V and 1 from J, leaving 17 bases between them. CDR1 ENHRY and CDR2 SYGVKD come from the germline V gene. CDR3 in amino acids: CAISPRAQAGNTGELFF. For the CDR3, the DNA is TGTGCCATCAGTCCCCGCGCCCAAGCGGGGAACACCGGGGAGCTGTTTTTT.

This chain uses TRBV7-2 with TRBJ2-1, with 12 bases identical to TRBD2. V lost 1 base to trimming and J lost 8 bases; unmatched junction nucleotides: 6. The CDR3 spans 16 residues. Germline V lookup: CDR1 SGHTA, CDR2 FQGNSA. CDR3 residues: CASSLDLAGGNDEQFF. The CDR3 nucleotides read TGTGCCAGCAGCTTAGACCTAGCGGGGGGGAACGATGAGCAGTTCTTC.

DNA for the CDR3: TGCGCCAGTACTCGACTAGCGGGACCGCAAGAGACCCAGTACTTC. Its translation is CASTRLAGPQETQYF. V and J are TRBV5-1 and TRBJ2-5, with 11 positions matching TRBD2. V was clipped by 8 bases and J by 2 bases; unmatched bases: 8. The CDR3 has 15 residues. Germline CDR1 SGHRS, CDR2 YFSETQ.

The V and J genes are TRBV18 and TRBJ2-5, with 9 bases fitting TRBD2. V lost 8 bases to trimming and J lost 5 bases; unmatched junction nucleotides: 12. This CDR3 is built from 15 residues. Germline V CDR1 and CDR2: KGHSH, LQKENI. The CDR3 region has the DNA TGTGCCAGCCTACGAGATGGGACTAGCAGGGAGACCCAGTACTTC. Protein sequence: CASLRDGTSRETQYF.

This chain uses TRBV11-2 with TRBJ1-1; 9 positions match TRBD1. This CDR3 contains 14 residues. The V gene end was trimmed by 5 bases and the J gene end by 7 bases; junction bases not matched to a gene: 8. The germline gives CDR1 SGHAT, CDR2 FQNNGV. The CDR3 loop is CASSRKPGQGEAFF. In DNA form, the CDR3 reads TGTGCCAGCAGCCGAAAACCGGGACAGGGTGAAGCTTTCTTT.

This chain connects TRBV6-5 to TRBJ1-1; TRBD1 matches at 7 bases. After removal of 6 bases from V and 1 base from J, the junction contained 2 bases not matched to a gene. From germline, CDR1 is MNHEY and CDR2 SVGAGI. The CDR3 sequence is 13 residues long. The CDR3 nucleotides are TGTGCCAGCAGGGGACAGAGGAACACTGAAGCTTTCTTT. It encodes CASRGQRNTEAFF.

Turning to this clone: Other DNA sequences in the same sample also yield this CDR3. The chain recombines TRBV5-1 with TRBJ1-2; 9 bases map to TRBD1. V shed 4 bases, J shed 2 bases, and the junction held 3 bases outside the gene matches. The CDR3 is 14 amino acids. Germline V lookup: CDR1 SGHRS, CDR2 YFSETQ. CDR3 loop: CASSPTGGNYGYTF. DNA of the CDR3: TGCGCCAGCAGCCCGACAGGGGGGAACTATGGCTACACCTTC.

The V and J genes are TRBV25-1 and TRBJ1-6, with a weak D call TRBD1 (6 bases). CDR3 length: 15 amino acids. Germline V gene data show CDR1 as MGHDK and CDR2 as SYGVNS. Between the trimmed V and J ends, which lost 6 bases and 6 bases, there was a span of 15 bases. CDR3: CASRPFLDSNSPLHF. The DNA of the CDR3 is TGTGCCAGCAGGCCTTTTCTGGACAGTAATTCACCCCTCCACTTT.

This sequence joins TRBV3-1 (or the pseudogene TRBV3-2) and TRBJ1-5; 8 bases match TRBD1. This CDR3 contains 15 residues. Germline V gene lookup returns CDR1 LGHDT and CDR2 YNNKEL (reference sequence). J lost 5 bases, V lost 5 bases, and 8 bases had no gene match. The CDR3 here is CASSFGTGGDQPQHF. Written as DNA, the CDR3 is TGTGCCAGCAGCTTCGGAACAGGGGGGGATCAGCCCCAGCATTTT.

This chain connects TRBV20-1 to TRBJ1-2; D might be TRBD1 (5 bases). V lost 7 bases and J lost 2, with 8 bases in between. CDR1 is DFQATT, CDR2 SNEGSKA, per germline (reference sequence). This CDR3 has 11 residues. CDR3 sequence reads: CSVGPNYGYTF. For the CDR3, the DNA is TGCAGTGTGGGGCCAAACTATGGCTACACCTTC.

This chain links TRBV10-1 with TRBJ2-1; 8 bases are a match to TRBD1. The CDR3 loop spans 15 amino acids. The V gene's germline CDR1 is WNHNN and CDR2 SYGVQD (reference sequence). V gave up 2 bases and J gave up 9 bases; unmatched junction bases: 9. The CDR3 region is CASSESWTGIGEQFF. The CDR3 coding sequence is TGCGCCAGCAGTGAGAGTTGGACAGGGATAGGTGAGCAGTTCTTC.

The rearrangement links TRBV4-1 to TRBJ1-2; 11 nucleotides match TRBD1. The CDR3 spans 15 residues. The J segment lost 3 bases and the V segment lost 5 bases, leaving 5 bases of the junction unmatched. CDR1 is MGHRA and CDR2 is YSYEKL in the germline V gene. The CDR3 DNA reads TGCGCCAGCAGCTGGACAGGGGGCGCTGACTATGGCTACACCTTC. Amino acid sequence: CASSWTGGADYGYTF.